This record covers a single T cell receptor (beta chain). The antigen remains unidentified. Time point reported: patch test 2, 6 weeks after DPC sensitization. The treatment: therapeutic diphenylcyclopropenone sensitization with weekly scalp DPC. Unfractionated whole blood yielded the extracted total RNA. Unique molecular identifiers were attached to individual cDNA molecules within the library. TCRdb used MiXCR to reprocess the RACE reads, holding one entry per CDR3 protein. The data contain 84,000 or so distinct CDR3 sequences, roughly 10% of them singletons. This entry is derived from a study of human T cells and chemical hapten exposure. The overall study: On about 2 cm by about 2 cm of upper inner arm skin, sensitization was performed with 2% DPC.

V gave up 3 bases and J gave up 2 bases; unmatched junction bases: 5. The length of the CDR3 is 17 residues. Germline V gene sequence: CDR1 KGHSH, CDR2 LQKENI. Findings of the study overall: Significantly greater numbers of large CDR3 similarity clusters came from expanded TCRs than from controls.

The rearrangement joins TRBV18 to TRBJ2-7, with 15 bases matching TRBD2. Source: whole blood, taken in connection with sensitization to the hapten diphenylcyclopropenone (DPC). The receptor was isolated from a woman aged 25 to 45 with alopecia areata. Some clones in this sample may be carry-over from other donors' samples. The CDR3 protein is CASSPAGTSGGTYEQYF. The DNA for the CDR3 is TGTGCCAGCTCACCGGCAGGGACTAGCGGGGGGACCTACGAGCAGTACTTC. Variable domain in full (rest from reference TRBV18 and TRBJ2-7): NAGVMQNPRHLVRRRGQEARLRCSPMKGHSHVYWYRQLPEEGLKFMVYLQKENIIDESGMPKERFSAEFPKEGPSILRIQQVVRGDSAAYFCASSPAGTSGGTYEQYFGPGTRLTVT.